These 5 T cell receptor beta chains originate from one sample sequenced in a study of shared clonotypes between healthy human individuals. Selected positively for CCR7 and CD45RO-negative, naive CD8 cells excluded terminally differentiated effector memory CD45RA+ cells. Profiled with immunoSEQ multiplex PCR; TCRdb holds only in-frame clones, not every one. The repertoire includes over 2 million clones, 85% to 95% of them detected once, and 1% to 1.3% sits in the top ten. Input material: naive CD8+ T cells sorted from blood. The origin of the receptors is a man aged 18 to 30 in good health.

The CDR3 loop reads CASSERTEYQETQYF. Written as DNA, the CDR3 is TGTGCCAGCAGTGAAAGGACAGAGTACCAAGAGACCCAGTACTTC. This chain joins TRBV2 and TRBJ2-5, with a weak D call TRBD1 (6 bases). This CDR3 region has 15 residues. Trimming removed 2 bases from V and 0 bases from J, with 10 bases in between. Germline V gene sequence: CDR1 SNHLY, CDR2 FYNNEI.

This clone was picked up one time. The chain joins TRBV9 to TRBJ2-5; D may correspond to TRBD1 or TRBD2 (5 bases each). The CDR3 totals 15 residues. V lost 3 bases and J 1 base, leaving 13 bases between the germline ends. Germline V gene lookup returns CDR1 SGDLS and CDR2 YYNGEE. CDR3 sequence: CASSASWGSQETQYF. The CDR3 nucleotides are TGTGCCAGCAGCGCCAGCTGGGGGAGCCAAGAGACCCAGTACTTC.

Of note for this clone: Distinct nucleotide sequences in the sample also encode this CDR3. The chain combines TRBV9 with TRBJ1-2; D is undetermined. Trimming cost V 0 bases and J 2 bases, with 5 bases left between them. Germline assignment: CDR1 SGDLS and CDR2 YYNGEE. This CDR3 is 13 amino acids long. CDR3 in amino acids: CASSVDDNYGYTF. The CDR3 DNA sequence: TGTGCCAGCAGCGTAGATGACAACTATGGCTACACCTTC.

The rearrangement joins TRBV4-1 to TRBJ2-1; D is undetermined. CDR3 length: 11 residues. Germline V gives CDR1 MGHRA, CDR2 YSYEKL. Trimming took off 5 bases at V and 6 bases at J, with 5 bases between the two ends. DNA of the CDR3: TGCGCCAGCAGCAGGGCCAATGAGCAGTTCTTC. The encoded protein is CASSRANEQFF.

The chain couples TRBV6-1 to TRBJ1-3; the D gene is possibly TRBD1 (5 bases). Deletions cut 10 bases from V and 2 bases from J, with 6 bases between. Germline V gene data show CDR1 as MNHNS and CDR2 as SASEGT. CDR3 length: 11 residues. CDR3 bases: TGTGCCACGGGACCTGGAAACACCATATATTTT. It translates to CATGPGNTIYF.